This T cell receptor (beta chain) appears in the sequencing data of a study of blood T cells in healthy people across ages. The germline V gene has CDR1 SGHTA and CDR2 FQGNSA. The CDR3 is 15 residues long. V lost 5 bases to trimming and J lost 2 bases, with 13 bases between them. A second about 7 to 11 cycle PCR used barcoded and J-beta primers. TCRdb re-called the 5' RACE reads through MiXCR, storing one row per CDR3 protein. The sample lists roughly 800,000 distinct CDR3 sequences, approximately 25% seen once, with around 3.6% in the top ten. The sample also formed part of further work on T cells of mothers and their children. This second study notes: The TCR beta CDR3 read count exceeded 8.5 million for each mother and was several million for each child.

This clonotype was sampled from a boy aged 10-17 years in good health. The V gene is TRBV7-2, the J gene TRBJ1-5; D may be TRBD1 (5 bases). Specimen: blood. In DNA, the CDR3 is TGTGCCAGCAGCCGGGGCAGGAGGGGCAATCAGCCCCAGCATTTT. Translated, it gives CASSRGRRGNQPQHF.